A selection of T cell receptor beta chains follows, all from one sample in a study of control samples from healthy donors and cancer patients. Profiled with immunoSEQ multiplex PCR; TCRdb holds only in-frame clones, not every one. The sample yields 150,000 to 200,000 clones, 94% seen once. Sequenced sample: blood. The receptors here all came from a woman younger than 35 in good health. CDR3s include the opening cysteine and the closing phenylalanine or tryptophan. The order of the fields is J gene, D gene, clone size, V gene, CDR3 protein, CDR3 DNA. A D gene is named only where the DNA matches it firmly. For some rows the clone size is stated as once, few or many, or as a class when expanded; others skip it.

TRBJ2-7	TRBD1	-	TRBV4-3	CASSRTGTGVPGLSYEQYF	TGCGCCAGCAGCCGAACCGGGACAGGGGTACCGGGCCTCTCCTACGAGCAGTACTTC
TRBJ1-5	-	-	TRBV5-6	CASSLLGSNQPQHF	TGTGCCAGCAGCTTGCTCGGGTCCAATCAGCCCCAGCATTTT
TRBJ2-1	TRBD2	-	TRBV7-2	CASSLAGGGAGNEQFF	TGTGCCAGCAGCTTAGCTGGCGGGGGGGCGGGCAATGAGCAGTTCTTC
TRBJ1-3	-	few	TRBV27	CASSLSGSPTAGNTIYF	TGTGCCAGCAGTTTATCGGGCAGCCCTACGGCTGGAAACACCATATATTTT
TRBJ2-7	TRBD1	-	TRBV28	CASTSTGQGSHEQYF	TGTGCCAGCACTTCCACGGGACAGGGGTCCCACGAGCAGTACTTC
TRBJ2-1	-	-	TRBV7-9	CASSQDGSSYNEQFF	TGTGCCAGCTCCCAGGATGGGAGCTCCTACAATGAGCAGTTCTTC
TRBJ1-6	TRBD1	few	TRBV4-3	CASSQEPVGGQLNSPLHF	TGCGCCAGCAGCCAAGAGCCCGTTGGGGGACAGCTTAATTCACCCCTCCACTTT
TRBJ2-2	-	-	TRBV5-4	CASSQGSGELFF	TGTGCCAGCAGCCAGGGGTCCGGGGAGCTGTTTTTT
TRBJ1-5	-	few	TRBV15	CATSSGRGRQPQHF	TGTGCCACCAGCTCGGGCAGGGGACGTCAGCCCCAGCATTTT
TRBJ1-5	-	-	TRBV7-2	CASSLDRASNQPQHF	TGTGCCAGCAGCTTAGACAGGGCTAGCAATCAGCCCCAGCATTTT
TRBJ2-1	-	-	TRBV11-1	CASSTHTVGAYNEQFF	TGTGCCAGCAGCACCCATACGGTTGGGGCCTACAATGAGCAGTTCTTC
TRBJ1-1	-	-	TRBV14	CASSQGYTEAFF	TGTGCCAGCAGCCAGGGGTACACTGAAGCTTTCTTT
TRBJ1-5	TRBD1	-	TRBV19	CASSPRQGGGQPQHF	TGTGCCAGTAGTCCCAGACAGGGAGGAGGACAGCCCCAGCATTTT
TRBJ2-7	-	-	TRBV7-2	CASSSLQGVTTYEQYF	TGTGCCAGCAGTTCCCTCCAGGGTGTTACAACCTACGAGCAGTACTTC
TRBJ2-3	TRBD2	-	TRBV7-2	CASSSSGLAGTTDTQYF	TGTGCCAGCAGCTCCAGCGGACTAGCGGGAACCACAGATACGCAGTATTTT
TRBJ1-1	-	-	TRBV5-5	CASLAGTNTEAFF	TGTGCCAGCCTGGCAGGGACGAACACTGAAGCTTTCTTT
TRBJ2-7	TRBD2	-	TRBV28	CASSLGVAGSYEQYF	TGTGCCAGCAGTTTGGGGGTAGCGGGCTCCTACGAGCAGTACTTC
TRBJ1-1	TRBD1	-	TRBV19	CASSRQGWDTEAFF	TGTGCCAGTAGTCGACAGGGATGGGACACTGAAGCTTTCTTT